This TCR beta chain was identified in a study of blood T cell repertoires in COVID-19. The CDR3 runs to 16 residues. CDR1 and CDR2 from the germline V gene are MNHEY and SVGEGT. J lost 4 bases, V lost 5 bases, and 13 bases had no gene match. Assay used: immunoSEQ multiplex PCR; TCRdb lists only in-frame clones, some missing. This sample has about 370,000 clones, with around 89% found just once. The rearrangement joins TRBV6-2 or TRBV6-3 to TRBJ2-5, with TRBD1 identical over 7 bases. The source of this sequence is a man younger than 30 who had recovered from COVID-19. The sample was PBMCs or T cells enriched from blood (not recorded which). Here the CDR3 reads CASSLRQGAAPETQYF. CDR3 nucleotide sequence: TGTGCCAGCAGTCTAAGACAGGGTGCGGCCCCAGAGACCCAGTACTTC.